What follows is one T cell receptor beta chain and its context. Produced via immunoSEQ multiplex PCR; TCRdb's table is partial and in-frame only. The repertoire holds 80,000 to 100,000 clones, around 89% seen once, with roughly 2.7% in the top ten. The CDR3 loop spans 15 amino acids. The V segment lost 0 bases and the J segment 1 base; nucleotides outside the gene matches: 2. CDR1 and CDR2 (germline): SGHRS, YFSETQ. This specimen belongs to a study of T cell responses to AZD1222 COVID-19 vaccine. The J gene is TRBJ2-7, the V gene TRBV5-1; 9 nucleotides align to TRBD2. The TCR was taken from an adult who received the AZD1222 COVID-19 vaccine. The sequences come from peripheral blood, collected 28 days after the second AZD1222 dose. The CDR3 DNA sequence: TGCGCCAGCAGCTTGGTCGCGGGAGGGTCCTACGAGCAGTACTTC. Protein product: CASSLVAGGSYEQYF. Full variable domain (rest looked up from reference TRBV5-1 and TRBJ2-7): KAGVTQTPRYLIKTRGQQVTLSCSPISGHRSVSWYQQTPGQGLQFLFEYFSETQRNKGNFPGRFSGRQFSNSRSEMNVSTLELGDSALYLCASSLVAGGSYEQYFGPGTRLTVT.